A single T cell receptor (beta chain) is shown here with its context. CDR3 size: 14 residues. Trimming took off 7 bases at V and 6 bases at J, with 19 bases between the two ends. Germline V gene sequence: CDR1 SGHRS, CDR2 YFSETQ. This entry belongs to a study of blood T cell repertoires in COVID-19. Looking at the study overall: Acute and convalescent COVID-19 specimens originated in the United States, Italy and Spain. T cells, B-cell-depleted T cells, or PBMCs supplied cDNA or gDNA.

In the original workflow: Amplification from reference gene primers served as the basis for estimated nucleated cell counts. Sequencing was performed with immunoSEQ multiplex PCR; in TCRdb, only in-frame clones are kept and a portion is missing. The DNA was the basis for D and trimming; V, J and clone size are from that table. The data show tens of thousands of clones, 88% seen once. This receptor was taken from a woman older than 75 with acute or convalescent COVID-19. Input material: peripheral blood. V gene TRBV5-1 combines with J gene TRBJ2-5; D possibly corresponds to TRBD2 (6 bases). CDR3 protein: CASGERGSSQTQYF. The CDR3 nucleotides read TGCGCCAGCGGAGAACGGGGGAGTTCACAGACCCAGTACTTC.